These 27 T cell receptor beta chains were sequenced from one sample in a study of blood T cell repertoires in COVID-19. The assay was immunoSEQ multiplex PCR, and TCRdb's table has in-frame clones only and misses some. In the table there are 130,000 to 150,000 clones, roughly nine tenths of which are singletons. What was sequenced was peripheral blood. All receptors derive from a man aged 18 to 29 with COVID-19, enrolled during active disease.

This chain links TRBV27 with TRBJ1-5; D may be TRBD1 (6 bases). Trimming took off 3 bases at V and 7 bases at J, with 13 bases between the two ends. The V gene's germline CDR1 is MNHEY and CDR2 SMNVEV (reference sequence). This CDR3 comprises 14 residues. CDR3 bases: TGTGCCAGCAGTTTGGCAGGGGTTAAGCAGCCCCAGCATTTT. As protein: CASSLAGVKQPQHF.

This chain joins TRBV28 and TRBJ1-1; D is undetermined. The CDR3 loop spans 13 amino acids. Trimming took 5 bases from V and 10 from J, leaving 17 bases between them. The V gene's germline CDR1 is MDHEN and CDR2 SYDVKM. CDR3 protein: CASSVPRYEGAFF. Written as DNA, the CDR3 is TGTGCCAGCAGTGTCCCCAGGTACGAGGGAGCTTTCTTT.

The chain carries TRBV5-4 and TRBJ2-1, with 10 bases that match TRBD2. Germline V gene sequence: CDR1 SGHNT, CDR2 YYREEE (reference sequence). This CDR3 region has 15 residues. With V trimmed by 4 bases and J by 4 bases, 5 bases remained unmatched. Written as DNA, the CDR3 is TGTGCCAGCAGCATGGGACTAGCGCAATACAATGAGCAGTTCTTC. It specifies CASSMGLAQYNEQFF.

The chain combines TRBV5-6 with TRBJ2-5, with 14 bases lining up with TRBD2. Germline assignment: CDR1 SGHDT and CDR2 YYEEEE. V shed 2 bases, J shed 5 bases, and the junction held 5 bases outside the gene matches. This CDR3 is built from 16 residues. The CDR3 is CASSLGLAGGLETQYF. CDR3 bases: TGTGCCAGCAGCTTAGGACTAGCGGGAGGTTTGGAGACCCAGTACTTC.

In this sample, this clone turned up a few times. V usage is TRBV6-5 and J usage is TRBJ2-3, with D possibly TRBD1 on 6 matching bases. V lost 5 bases and J 1 base, leaving 10 bases between the germline ends. The CDR3 loop spans 14 amino acids. The germline V gene has CDR1 MNHEY and CDR2 SVGAGI. The CDR3 region has the DNA TGTGCCAGCAGTCCGGGACACCGCACAGATACGCAGTATTTT. This encodes CASSPGHRTDTQYF.

The chain uses TRBV7-9 and TRBJ1-3, with D unresolved. Germline lookup yields CDR1 SEHNR and CDR2 FQNEAQ (reference sequence). The CDR3 runs 15 residues. V gave up 1 base and J gave up 4 bases, with 11 bases separating them. CDR3 coding DNA: TGTGCCAGCAGCTTAGGAGGGTTTCCGGGAAACACCATATATTTT. It encodes CASSLGGFPGNTIYF.

This chain connects TRBV6-6 to TRBJ1-3; weak D call: TRBD1 (5 bases). Germline CDR1 and CDR2: MNHNY and SVGAGI (reference sequence). V was trimmed by 8 bases and J by 3 bases, leaving 14 bases between them. The CDR3 length is 14 residues. The CDR3 DNA follows: TGTGCCAGCGCCGGGACTTCGGGTGGAAACACCATATATTTT. Translating it yields CASAGTSGGNTIYF.

J is TRBJ2-7 and V is TRBV29-1; tentative D call: TRBD1 (6 bases). The CDR3 has 13 residues. Trimming removed 4 bases from V and 3 bases from J, with 13 bases in between. The germline CDR1 and CDR2 sequences are SQVTM and ANQGSEA. CDR3: CSVGPGQDYEQYF. The CDR3 nucleotides read TGCAGCGTTGGACCGGGACAAGACTACGAGCAGTACTTC.

The V gene is TRBV19, the J gene TRBJ2-1, with 7 bases lining up with TRBD2. This CDR3 comprises 15 residues. Germline CDR1 LNHDA, CDR2 SQIVND (reference sequence). With 3 bases clipped from V and 0 bases from J, the junction kept 2 bases outside the gene matches. The CDR3 loop is CASSIASGSYNEQFF. Here the CDR3 DNA reads TGTGCCAGTAGTATTGCTAGCGGCTCCTACAATGAGCAGTTCTTC.

This clone appeared a single time. This same CDR3 is encoded by further DNA sequences in the sample. The V gene is TRBV28, the J gene TRBJ2-7; no clear D. Trimming cost V 2 bases and J 3 bases, with 2 bases left between them. The CDR3 runs to 11 residues. The V gene's germline CDR1 is MDHEN and CDR2 SYDVKM. The CDR3 loop reads CASSLRYEQYF. The CDR3, as DNA: TGTGCCAGCAGTTTACGCTACGAGCAGTACTTC. Based on the CDR3 plus reference TRBV28 and TRBJ2-7, the full variable domain is DVKVTQSSRYLVKRTGEKVFLECVQDMDHENMFWYRQDPGLGLRLIYFSYDVKMKEKGDIPEGYSVSREKKERFSLILESASTNQTSMYLCASSLRYEQYFGPGTRLTVT.

The rearrangement uses TRBV7-2 and TRBJ2-3, with 8 positions matching TRBD2. V lost 2 bases to trimming and J lost 8 bases; unmatched junction nucleotides: 9. This CDR3 is built from 15 residues. The germline gives CDR1 SGHTA, CDR2 FQGNSA. Written as DNA, the CDR3 is TGTGCCAGCAGCTTAAGACTAGCGCCTACCGGTACGCAGTATTTT. It translates to CASSLRLAPTGTQYF.

The chain links TRBV9 to TRBJ2-1; D not resolved. The V gene's germline CDR1 is SGDLS and CDR2 YYNGEE. There are 15 residues in the CDR3. V shed 4 bases and J shed 0 bases, with 11 bases lying between them. The CDR3 spells CASSPIISSYNEQFF. In nucleotides, the CDR3 is TGTGCCAGCAGCCCGATAATTAGCTCCTACAATGAGCAGTTCTTC.

The chain has TRBV7-2 and TRBJ1-2; the D gene is possibly TRBD1 (5 bases). Trimming shortened V by 3 bases and J by 7 bases, and 15 bases separated the two germline ends. The CDR3 has 14 amino acids. Looked up from germline, CDR1 is SGHTA and CDR2 is FQGNSA. The CDR3 bases are TGTGCCAGCAGCTTGGACAATAACTGGGGTGGCTACACCTTC. Amino acid sequence: CASSLDNNWGGYTF. The full variable domain, with the rest looked up from reference TRBV7-2 and TRBJ1-2, is GAGVSQSPSNKVTEKGKDVELRCDPISGHTALYWYRQSLGQGLEFLIYFQGNSAPDKSGLPSDRFSAERTGGSVSTLTIQRTQQEDSAVYLCASSLDNNWGGYTFGSGTRLTVV.

The CDR3 DNA follows: TGCGCCAGCAGCCTGATAGGGGACCAAGAGACCCAGTACTTC. It specifies CASSLIGDQETQYF. V usage is TRBV4-1 and J usage is TRBJ2-5; D may be TRBD1 (5 bases). V was clipped by 4 bases and J by 0 bases, with 9 bases between them. The CDR3 has 14 residues. Germline V gene data show CDR1 as MGHRA and CDR2 as YSYEKL.

The chain joins TRBV19 to TRBJ2-1, with D possibly TRBD2 on 5 matching bases. The V and J ends lost 3 bases and 7 bases respectively, with 13 bases between them. CDR3 length equals 14 residues. Germline CDR1 and CDR2: LNHDA and SQIVND (reference sequence). CDR3 residues: CASSMRVRPNEQFF. The DNA for the CDR3 is TGTGCCAGTAGTATGAGGGTAAGGCCGAATGAGCAGTTCTTC.

This chain links TRBV5-1 with TRBJ1-1; possible D gene TRBD1, 5 bases. This CDR3 has 15 amino acids. With 3 bases removed from V and 5 bases from J, the gap between germline ends came to 17 bases. Looked up from germline, CDR1 is SGHRS and CDR2 is YFSETQ. Here the CDR3 reads CASSWATGSRTEAFF. DNA of the CDR3: TGCGCCAGCAGCTGGGCTACAGGTTCCAGGACTGAAGCTTTCTTT.

The CDR3 DNA follows: TGTGCCAGCAGTCCCTTCGACGGTACAGCGAACACTGAAGCTTTCTTT. It codes for CASSPFDGTANTEAFF. This chain joins TRBV25-1 and TRBJ1-1; D not certain. Trimming removed 5 bases at V and 1 base at J, with 17 bases between. Germline CDR1 is MGHDK and CDR2 is SYGVNS. The CDR3 length is 16 residues.

J is TRBJ2-5 and V is TRBV19, with D possibly being TRBD2 (6 bases). The germline gives CDR1 LNHDA, CDR2 SQIVND (reference sequence). The CDR3 consists of 13 residues. The V end lost 3 bases, the J end lost 7 bases, and 12 bases lay between the germline ends. The CDR3: CASSISGRGTQYF. In nucleotides, the CDR3 is TGTGCCAGTAGTATTTCTGGGCGGGGGACCCAGTACTTC.

The rearrangement joins TRBV5-1 to TRBJ2-7, with 9 bases matching TRBD1. CDR1 and CDR2 from the germline V gene are SGHRS and YFSETQ. This CDR3 is 14 amino acids long. The V segment lost 3 bases and the J segment 3 bases; nucleotides outside the gene matches: 4. The chain's CDR3 is CASSSSGQGYEQYF. The CDR3 DNA follows: TGCGCCAGCAGCTCTTCGGGACAGGGCTACGAGCAGTACTTC.

The chain carries TRBV6-2 or TRBV6-3 and TRBJ1-1, with TRBD1 as a possible D gene (5 bases). V was pared by 0 bases and J by 4 bases, with 12 bases between. The germline CDR1 and CDR2 sequences are MNHEY and SVGEGT. The length of the CDR3 is 15 residues. The CDR3, as DNA: TGTGCCAGCAGTTACTCGTATGGGGCACGCACTGAAGCTTTCTTT. This codes for CASSYSYGARTEAFF.

V gene TRBV5-1 combines with J gene TRBJ2-1; 9 bases fit TRBD1. Germline lookup yields CDR1 SGHRS and CDR2 YFSETQ. V shed 1 base and J 3 bases; nucleotides not matched to a gene: 2. CDR3 length: 15 amino acids. The CDR3 sequence is CASSLRQGGYNEQFF. DNA of the CDR3: TGCGCCAGCAGCTTGAGACAGGGGGGCTACAATGAGCAGTTCTTC.

This clone was seen a single time. The chain links TRBV28 to TRBJ2-1; 8 bases fit TRBD2. Trimming cost V 7 bases and J 8 bases; bases outside gene matches: 16. Germline V gives CDR1 MDHEN, CDR2 SYDVKM. There are 16 residues in the CDR3. The CDR3 coding sequence is TGTGCCAGCATCAACGGGGGGGTTCTTAATCTTGATGAGCAGTTCTTC. It translates to CASINGGVLNLDEQFF.

V gene TRBV5-4 combines with J gene TRBJ1-4; D is unresolved. V shed 2 bases and J shed 0 bases, with 11 bases lying between them. Germline CDR1 and CDR2: SGHNT and YYREEE (reference sequence). The CDR3 totals 16 residues. CDR3 sequence: CASSFRSGATNEKLFF. CDR3 coding DNA: TGTGCCAGCAGCTTTCGATCGGGAGCAACTAATGAAAAACTGTTTTTT.

This rearrangement joins TRBV9 to TRBJ1-1; 7 bases line up with TRBD1. This CDR3 region has 14 residues. V shed 2 bases, J shed 6 bases, and the junction held 7 bases outside the gene matches. Germline assignment: CDR1 SGDLS and CDR2 YYNGEE. CDR3 in amino acids: CASSVTGDRPEAFF. DNA for the CDR3: TGTGCCAGCAGCGTCACAGGGGATCGGCCTGAAGCTTTCTTT.

As concerns this clone: One end of the junction is discordant with germline, which a read error may explain. This chain uses TRBV7-7 with TRBJ2-1; the match to TRBD1 covers 11 bases. The CDR3 has 15 amino acids. Looked up from germline, CDR1 is SSHAT and CDR2 is FNYEAQ (reference sequence). The CDR3 here is CASSPGTGGYNEQFF. The DNA for the CDR3 is TGTGCTAGCAGCCCAGGGACAGGGGGTTACAATGAGCAGTTCTTC. Together with reference TRBV7-7 and TRBJ2-1, the CDR3 gives the full variable domain: GAGVSQSPRYKVTKRGQDVTLRCDPISSHATLYWYQQALGQGPEFLTYFNYEAQPDKSGLPSDRFSAERPEGSISTLTIQRTEQRDSAMYRCASSPGTGGYNEQFFGPGTRLTVL.

The chain joins TRBV3-1 (or the pseudogene TRBV3-2) to TRBJ1-3; D is ambiguous. Per the germline V gene, CDR1 is LGHDT and CDR2 is YNNKEL (reference sequence). This CDR3 comprises 16 residues. The ends were cut back, 0 bases at V and 8 bases at J, with 17 bases in the middle. The CDR3 here is CASSQDDEGFRDTIYF. In DNA, the CDR3 is TGTGCCAGCAGCCAAGATGACGAGGGCTTTAGGGACACCATATATTTT.

The genes are TRBV2 and TRBJ1-2; a possible D gene is TRBD1 (5 bases). The CDR3 length is 13 residues. Per germline, CDR1 SNHLY and CDR2 FYNNEI. V was trimmed by 6 bases and J by 1 base, leaving 9 bases between them. This CDR3 is CASSPDNNYGYTF. The CDR3 region has the DNA TGTGCCAGCAGCCCGGACAATAACTATGGCTACACCTTC. The full variable domain, in which reference TRBV2 and TRBJ1-2 provide the parts outside the CDR3, is EPEVTQTPSHQVTQMGQEVILRCVPISNHLYFYWYRQILGQKVEFLVSFYNNEISEKSEIFDDQFSVERPDGSNFTLKIRSTKLEDSAMYFCASSPDNNYGYTFGSGTRLTVV.